Presented here are 17 T cell receptor beta chains from one specimen sequenced in a study of blood T cell repertoires in COVID-19. Sequenced by immunoSEQ multiplex PCR; TCRdb stores in-frame clones only, minus some. In the table there are 25,000 to 30,000 clones, roughly three quarters of which are singletons. Sequencing was carried out using peripheral blood. All receptors come from a man aged 65 to 85 with acute or convalescent COVID-19.

The rearrangement links TRBV19 to TRBJ1-1; no clear D. Looked up from germline, CDR1 is LNHDA and CDR2 is SQIVND (reference sequence). The V end lost 1 base, the J end lost 3 bases, and 9 bases lay between the germline ends. This CDR3 is 14 amino acids long. CDR3 in amino acids: CASSIVVSYTEAFF. The CDR3, as DNA: TGTGCCAGTAGTATAGTTGTCAGTTACACTGAAGCTTTCTTT.

The CDR3 here is CASTLTGGINSPLHF. DNA for the CDR3: TGTGCCAGCACTCTCACCGGGGGAATTAATTCACCCCTCCACTTT. This chain uses TRBV5-6 with TRBJ1-6, with a weak D call TRBD1 (5 bases). The CDR3 covers 15 residues. V was clipped by 6 bases and J by 6 bases, with 16 bases between them. In germline, CDR1 is SGHDT, CDR2 YYEEEE.

The chain recombines TRBV15 with TRBJ2-7; tentatively, D is TRBD2 (6 bases). CDR3 size: 14 residues. Trimming removed 5 bases at V and 3 bases at J, with 14 bases between. The V gene's germline CDR1 is LNHNV and CDR2 YYDKDF (reference sequence). The CDR3 sequence is CATSAAGGIYEQYF. CDR3 sequence (DNA): TGTGCCACCAGCGCAGCCGGGGGTATCTACGAGCAGTACTTC.

This rearrangement joins TRBV6-6 to TRBJ1-3; 9 bases are a match to TRBD1. Looked up from germline, CDR1 is MNHNY and CDR2 is SVGAGI (reference sequence). The CDR3 contains 15 residues. V shed 3 bases and J 4 bases; nucleotides not matched to a gene: 4. DNA for the CDR3: TGTGCCAGCAGTTATACAGGGGGCGAAGGAAACACCATATATTTT. Protein product: CASSYTGGEGNTIYF.

This chain links TRBV7-9 with TRBJ2-2; possible D gene TRBD2, 5 bases. The CDR3 totals 13 residues. V was pared by 5 bases and J by 7 bases, with 11 bases between. Germline V gene sequence: CDR1 SEHNR, CDR2 FQNEAQ (reference sequence). The CDR3 reads CASSARAGGELFF. CDR3 nucleotides: TGTGCCAGCAGCGCCCGGGCGGGCGGGGAGCTGTTTTTT.

This clone was recorded only once. The genes are TRBV6-5 and TRBJ2-7; 7 positions match TRBD2. Germline V gene data show CDR1 as MNHEY and CDR2 as SVGAGI. The J segment lost 11 bases and the V segment lost 6 bases, leaving 10 bases of the junction unmatched. CDR3 length equals 12 residues. The CDR3: CASSPLNGREYF. CDR3 nucleotide sequence: TGTGCCAGCAGCCCCCTTAATGGGAGGGAGTACTTC.

The chain couples TRBV19 to TRBJ1-5; 9 nucleotides match TRBD1. The V gene's germline CDR1 is LNHDA and CDR2 SQIVND (reference sequence). After removal of 6 bases from V and 2 bases from J, the junction contained 8 bases not matched to a gene. The CDR3 runs to 16 residues. DNA of the CDR3: TGTGCCAGTAGCCGGAAGGACAGGGGCCGCAATCAGCCCCAGCATTTT. It encodes CASSRKDRGRNQPQHF.

A few counts support this clone. The chain joins TRBV2 to TRBJ2-7; D unresolved. V was cut by 6 bases and J by 0 bases, with 6 bases left in between. This CDR3 has 12 amino acids. CDR1 is SNHLY, CDR2 FYNNEI, per germline. The CDR3 loop reads CASREISYEQYF. CDR3 DNA: TGTGCCAGCAGGGAGATCTCCTACGAGCAGTACTTC.

The chain recombines TRBV28 with TRBJ1-5; D is possibly TRBD1 (6 bases). The CDR3 extends over 14 amino acids. Trimming took off 4 bases at V and 4 bases at J, with 11 bases between the two ends. Germline V CDR1 and CDR2: MDHEN, SYDVKM. The CDR3 is CASSSGEGNQPQHF. As DNA, the CDR3 is TGTGCCAGCAGTTCAGGGGAGGGGAATCAGCCCCAGCATTTT.

The J gene is TRBJ1-2, the V gene TRBV28, with 7 bases matching TRBD1. With 5 bases clipped from V and 4 bases from J, the junction kept 4 bases outside the gene matches. The CDR3 is 13 residues long. Germline CDR1 and CDR2: MDHEN and SYDVKM. CDR3: CASSGGQPYGYTF. CDR3 nucleotides: TGTGCCAGCAGTGGGGGACAGCCCTATGGCTACACCTTC.

The sample holds a few counts of this clone. The rearrangement links TRBV11-2 to TRBJ1-3; D ambiguous. The CDR3 runs to 11 residues. The germline V gene encodes CDR1 SGHAT and CDR2 FQNNGV. V was pared by 5 bases and J by 10 bases, with 9 bases between. Here the CDR3 reads CASSNRRTIYF. The CDR3 DNA reads as TGTGCCAGCAGCAACCGGCGGACCATATATTTT.

This clone has at least ten counts. The chain uses TRBV19 and TRBJ1-1; D is unclear. This CDR3 region has 14 residues. Trimming shortened V by 9 bases and J by 0 bases, and 14 bases separated the two germline ends. Germline V CDR1 and CDR2: LNHDA, SQIVND (reference sequence). The CDR3 region is CASSVYMLNTEAFF. The CDR3 nucleotides are TGTGCCAGCTCAGTATATATGTTGAACACTGAAGCTTTCTTT.

The chain couples TRBV7-9 to TRBJ1-5; D ambiguous. V was cut by 8 bases and J by 0 bases, with 11 bases left in between. CDR3 length: 14 amino acids. Germline V CDR1 and CDR2: SEHNR, FQNEAQ (reference sequence). This chain's CDR3 is CASQRGNSNQPQHF. The CDR3 DNA reads as TGTGCCAGCCAAAGAGGGAATAGCAATCAGCCCCAGCATTTT.

The chain carries TRBV11-2 and TRBJ2-6; D not certain. Germline CDR1 and CDR2: SGHAT and FQNNGV. The CDR3 is 15 residues long. Trimming stripped 3 bases from V and 2 bases from J, with 8 bases between. CDR3 protein: CASSLFRTGANVLTF. The CDR3 coding sequence is TGTGCCAGCAGCTTGTTCAGGACTGGGGCCAACGTCCTGACTTTC.

The genes are TRBV6-5 and TRBJ1-6, with TRBD1 identical over 9 bases. Germline trimming cut 6 bases from V and 10 bases from J; bases unmatched to any gene: 10. The CDR3 extends over 15 amino acids. CDR1 and CDR2 (germline): MNHEY, SVGAGI. CDR3: CASSTGTGNRSPLHF. DNA of the CDR3: TGTGCCAGCAGCACCGGGACAGGGAACCGATCACCCCTCCACTTT.

CDR3 nucleotide sequence: TGTGCCAGCAGCATACCACCCCGAGATAGCGGTGAGCAGTTCTTC. Amino acid sequence: CASSIPPRDSGEQFF. The rearrangement joins TRBV7-8 to TRBJ2-1; weak D call: TRBD2 (6 bases). This CDR3 contains 15 residues. Germline CDR1 is SGHVS and CDR2 is FQNEAQ. Trimming took 5 bases from V and 9 from J, leaving 20 bases between them.

This clone was seen only once. CDR3 loop: CASSSDRGGFGNQPQHF. CDR3 in DNA: TGTGCCAGCAGCTCAGACAGGGGAGGTTTCGGCAATCAGCCCCAGCATTTT. The chain combines TRBV5-5 with TRBJ1-5; 8 bases agree with TRBD1. Germline V gene sequence: CDR1 SGHKS, CDR2 YYEKEE (reference sequence). J gave up 2 bases and V 3 bases, and 10 bases lay outside the gene matches. CDR3 length equals 17 residues.